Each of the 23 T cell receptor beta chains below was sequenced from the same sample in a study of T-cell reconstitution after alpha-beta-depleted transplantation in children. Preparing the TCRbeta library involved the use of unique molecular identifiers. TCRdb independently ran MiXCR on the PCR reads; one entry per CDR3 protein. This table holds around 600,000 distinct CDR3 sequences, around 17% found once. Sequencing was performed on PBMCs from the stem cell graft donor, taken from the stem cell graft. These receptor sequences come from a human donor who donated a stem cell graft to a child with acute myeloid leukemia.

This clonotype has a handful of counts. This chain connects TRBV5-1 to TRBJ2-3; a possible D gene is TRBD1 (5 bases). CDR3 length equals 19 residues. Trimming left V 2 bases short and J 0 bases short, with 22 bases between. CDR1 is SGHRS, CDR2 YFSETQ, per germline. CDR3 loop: CASSFRGLGASSSTDTQYF. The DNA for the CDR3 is TGCGCCAGCAGCTTTCGAGGTCTAGGGGCTTCCTCTAGCACAGATACGCAGTATTTT.

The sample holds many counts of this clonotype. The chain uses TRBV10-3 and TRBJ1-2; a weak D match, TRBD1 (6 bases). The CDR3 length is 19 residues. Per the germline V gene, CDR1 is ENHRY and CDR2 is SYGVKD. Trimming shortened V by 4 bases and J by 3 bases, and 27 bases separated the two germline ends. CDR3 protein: CAISGGWEQGGSDYYGYTF. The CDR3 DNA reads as TGTGCCATCAGTGGAGGGTGGGAACAGGGTGGCAGCGACTACTATGGCTACACCTTC.

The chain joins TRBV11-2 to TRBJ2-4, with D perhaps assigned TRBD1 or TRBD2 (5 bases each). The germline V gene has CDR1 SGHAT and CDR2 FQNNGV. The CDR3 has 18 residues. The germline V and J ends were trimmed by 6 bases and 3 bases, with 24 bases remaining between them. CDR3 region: CASRNPQTDPGGKNIQYF. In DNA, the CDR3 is TGTGCCAGCAGAAACCCCCAGACGGACCCTGGGGGCAAAAACATTCAGTACTTC. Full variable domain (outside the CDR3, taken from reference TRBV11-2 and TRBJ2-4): EAGVAQSPRYKIIEKRQSVAFWCNPISGHATLYWYQQILGQGPKLLIQFQNNGVVDDSQLPKDRFSAERLKGVDSTLKIQPAKLEDSAVYLCASRNPQTDPGGKNIQYFGAGTRLSVL.

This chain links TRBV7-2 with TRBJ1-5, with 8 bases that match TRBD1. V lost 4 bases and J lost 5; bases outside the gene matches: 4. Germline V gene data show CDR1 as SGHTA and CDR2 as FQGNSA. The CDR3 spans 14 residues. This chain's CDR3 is CASSWTGRHQPQHF. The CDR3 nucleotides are TGTGCCAGCAGCTGGACAGGGCGGCATCAGCCCCAGCATTTT. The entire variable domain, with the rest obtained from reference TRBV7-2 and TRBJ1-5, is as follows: GAGVSQSPSNKVTEKGKDVELRCDPISGHTALYWYRQSLGQGLEFLIYFQGNSAPDKSGLPSDRFSAERTGGSVSTLTIQRTQQEDSAVYLCASSWTGRHQPQHFGDGTRLSIL.

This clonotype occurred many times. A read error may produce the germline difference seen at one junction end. As DNA, the CDR3 is TGTGCCAGCAGCTTAGCGGGGGGGAACACCGGGGAGCTGTTTTTT. Its protein is CASSLAGGNTGELFF. This chain uses TRBV12-3 or TRBV12-4 with TRBJ2-2; the match to TRBD2 covers 10 bases. The CDR3 has 15 amino acids.

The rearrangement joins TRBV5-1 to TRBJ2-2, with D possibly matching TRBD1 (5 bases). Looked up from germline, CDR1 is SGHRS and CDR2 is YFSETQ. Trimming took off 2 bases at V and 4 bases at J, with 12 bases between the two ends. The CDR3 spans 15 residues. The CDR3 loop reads CASSFDATGTGELFF. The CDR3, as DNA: TGCGCCAGCAGCTTTGACGCTACAGGCACCGGGGAGCTGTTTTTT.

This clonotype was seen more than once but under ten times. The CDR3 loop is CASSYPDEQYF. The CDR3 region has the DNA TGTGCCAGCAGTTATCCGGACGAGCAGTACTTC. The rearrangement uses TRBV6-2 or TRBV6-3 and TRBJ2-7; D is ambiguous. V was cut by 3 bases and J by 5 bases, with 5 bases left in between. The CDR3 is 11 residues long. Germline loops: CDR1 MNHEY, CDR2 SVGEGT.

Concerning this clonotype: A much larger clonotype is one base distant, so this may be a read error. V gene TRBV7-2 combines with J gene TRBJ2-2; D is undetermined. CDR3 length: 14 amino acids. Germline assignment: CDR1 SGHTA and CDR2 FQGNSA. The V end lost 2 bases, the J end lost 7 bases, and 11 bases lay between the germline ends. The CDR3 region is CASSLNRRSGELFF. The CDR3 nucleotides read TGTGCCAGCAGCTTAAACAGACGGAGCGGGGAGCTGTTTTTT.

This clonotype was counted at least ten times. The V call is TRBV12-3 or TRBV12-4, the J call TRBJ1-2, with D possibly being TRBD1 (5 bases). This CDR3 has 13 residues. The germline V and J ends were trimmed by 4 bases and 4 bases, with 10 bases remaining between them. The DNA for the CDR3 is TGTGCCAGCAGTTCCGGGACGGTCTATGGCTACACCTTC. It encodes CASSSGTVYGYTF.

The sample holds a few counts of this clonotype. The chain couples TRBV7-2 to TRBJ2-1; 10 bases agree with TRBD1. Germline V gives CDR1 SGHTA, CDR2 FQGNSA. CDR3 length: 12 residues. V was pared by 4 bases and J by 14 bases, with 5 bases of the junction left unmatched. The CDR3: CASSYLGTGEFF. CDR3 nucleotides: TGTGCCAGCAGCTACTTGGGGACAGGGGAGTTCTTC. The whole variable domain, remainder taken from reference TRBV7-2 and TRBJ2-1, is GAGVSQSPSNKVTEKGKDVELRCDPISGHTALYWYRQSLGQGLEFLIYFQGNSAPDKSGLPSDRFSAERTGGSVSTLTIQRTQQEDSAVYLCASSYLGTGEFFGPGTRLTVL.

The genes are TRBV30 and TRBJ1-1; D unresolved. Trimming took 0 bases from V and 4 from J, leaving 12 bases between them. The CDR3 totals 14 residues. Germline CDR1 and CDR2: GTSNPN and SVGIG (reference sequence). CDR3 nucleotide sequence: TGTGCCTGGAGTGTAGATGGACGTACCACTGAAGCTTTCTTT. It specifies CAWSVDGRTTEAFF. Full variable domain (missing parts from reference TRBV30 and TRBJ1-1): SQTIHQWPATLVQPVGSPLSLECTVEGTSNPNLYWYRQAAGRGLQLLFYSVGIGQISSEVPQNLSASRPQDRQFILSSKKLLLSDSGFYLCAWSVDGRTTEAFFGQGTRLTVV.

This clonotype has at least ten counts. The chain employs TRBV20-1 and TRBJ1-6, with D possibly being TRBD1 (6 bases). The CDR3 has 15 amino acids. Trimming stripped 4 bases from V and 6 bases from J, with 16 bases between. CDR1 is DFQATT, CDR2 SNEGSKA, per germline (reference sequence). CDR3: CSAISPSRGNSPLHF. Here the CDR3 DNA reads TGCAGTGCTATCTCCCCTTCCAGGGGTAATTCACCCCTCCACTTT.

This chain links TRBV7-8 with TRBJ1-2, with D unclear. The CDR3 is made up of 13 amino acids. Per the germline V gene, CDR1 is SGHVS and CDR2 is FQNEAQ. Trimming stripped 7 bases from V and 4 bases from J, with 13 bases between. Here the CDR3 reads CASTQFRSYGYTF. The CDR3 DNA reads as TGTGCCAGCACGCAGTTCCGGAGCTATGGCTACACCTTC.

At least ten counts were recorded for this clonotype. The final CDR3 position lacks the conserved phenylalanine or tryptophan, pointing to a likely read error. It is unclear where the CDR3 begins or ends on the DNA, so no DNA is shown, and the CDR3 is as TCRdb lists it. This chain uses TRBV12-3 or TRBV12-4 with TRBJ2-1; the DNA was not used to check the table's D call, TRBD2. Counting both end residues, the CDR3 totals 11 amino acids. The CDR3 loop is CASSLAKSPVY.

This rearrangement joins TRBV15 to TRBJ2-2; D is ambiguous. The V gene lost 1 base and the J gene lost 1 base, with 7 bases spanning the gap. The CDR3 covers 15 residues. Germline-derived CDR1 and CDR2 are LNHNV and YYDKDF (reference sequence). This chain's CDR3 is CATSRVGQNTGELFF. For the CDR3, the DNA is TGTGCCACCAGCAGAGTGGGTCAGAACACCGGGGAGCTGTTTTTT.

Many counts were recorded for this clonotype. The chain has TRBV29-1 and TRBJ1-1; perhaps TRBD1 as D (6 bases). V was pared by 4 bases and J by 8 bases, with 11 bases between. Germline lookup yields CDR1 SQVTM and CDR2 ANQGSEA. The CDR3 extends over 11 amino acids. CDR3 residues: CSVGADREAFF. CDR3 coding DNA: TGCAGCGTTGGCGCCGACAGGGAAGCTTTCTTT.

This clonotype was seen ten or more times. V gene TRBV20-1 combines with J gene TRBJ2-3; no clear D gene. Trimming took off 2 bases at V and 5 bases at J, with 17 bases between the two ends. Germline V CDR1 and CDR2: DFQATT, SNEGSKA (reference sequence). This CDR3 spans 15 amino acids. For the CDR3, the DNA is TGCAGTGCTAGACCCCGGTGGGCTTTGGGAGATACGCAGTATTTT. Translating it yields CSARPRWALGDTQYF.

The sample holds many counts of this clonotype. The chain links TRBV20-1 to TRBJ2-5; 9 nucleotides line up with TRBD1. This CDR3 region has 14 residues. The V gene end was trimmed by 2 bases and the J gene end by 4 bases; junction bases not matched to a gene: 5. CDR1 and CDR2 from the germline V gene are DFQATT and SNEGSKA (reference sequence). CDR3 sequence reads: CSARSRQGGETQYF. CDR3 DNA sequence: TGCAGTGCTAGATCCCGACAGGGGGGAGAGACCCAGTACTTC.

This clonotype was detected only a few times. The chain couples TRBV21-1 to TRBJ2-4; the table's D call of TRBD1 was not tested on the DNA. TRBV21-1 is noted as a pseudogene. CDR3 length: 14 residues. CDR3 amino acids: CASSCPLAKNIQYF. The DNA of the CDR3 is TGTGCCAGCAGCTGTCCCCTAGCCAAAAACATTCAGTACTTC.

CDR3 in amino acids: CASSLSWGGGDTQYF. Written as DNA, the CDR3 is TGTGCCAGCTCACTCTCGTGGGGGGGCGGAGATACGCAGTATTTT. The rearrangement links TRBV18 to TRBJ2-3; D might be TRBD2 (7 bases). Trimming removed 4 bases from V and 5 bases from J, with 16 bases in between. The CDR3 is 15 residues long. CDR1 is KGHSH, CDR2 LQKENI, per germline.

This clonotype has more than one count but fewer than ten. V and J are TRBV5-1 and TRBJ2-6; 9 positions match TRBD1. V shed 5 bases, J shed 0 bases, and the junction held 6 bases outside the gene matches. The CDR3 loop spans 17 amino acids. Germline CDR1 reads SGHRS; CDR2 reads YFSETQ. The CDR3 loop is CASSSETGGSGANVLTF. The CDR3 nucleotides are TGCGCCAGCAGTTCCGAGACAGGGGGCTCTGGGGCCAACGTCCTGACTTTC.

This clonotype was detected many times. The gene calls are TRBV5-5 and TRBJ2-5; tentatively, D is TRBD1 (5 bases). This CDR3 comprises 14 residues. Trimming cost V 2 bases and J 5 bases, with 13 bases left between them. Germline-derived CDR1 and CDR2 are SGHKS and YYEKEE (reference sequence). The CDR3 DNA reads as TGTGCCAGCAGCTTATTGGCAGGGTCGGAGACCCAGTACTTC. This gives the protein CASSLLAGSETQYF.

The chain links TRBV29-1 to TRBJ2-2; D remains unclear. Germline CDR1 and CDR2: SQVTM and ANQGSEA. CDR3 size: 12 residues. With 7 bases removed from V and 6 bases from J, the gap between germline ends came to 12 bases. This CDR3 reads CSGVALSGELFF. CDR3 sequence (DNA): TGCAGCGGGGTTGCTCTATCCGGGGAGCTGTTTTTT.